This T cell receptor (beta chain) was captured in a study of cytomegalovirus exposure and HLA in healthy donors. The PCR made use of 60 Vbeta and 13 Jbeta primers. Repertoires were generated with immunoSEQ multiplex PCR, while TCRdb's copy carries only in-frame clones and drops some. Of 150,000 to 200,000 clones detected, roughly 85% appear once; the ten largest clones hold less than 2%. V was cut by 5 bases and J by 12 bases, with 14 bases left in between. From germline, CDR1 is SGHTA and CDR2 FQGNSA. The CDR3 has 11 residues. The specimen sequenced was PBMCs. The J gene is TRBJ2-7, the V gene TRBV7-2; tentative D call: TRBD1 (5 bases). The clonotype originates from a woman between 18 and 29 years old in good health and CMV-seronegative. Here the CDR3 DNA reads TGTGCCAGCAGCCCAGGACATATTTGGTACGTC. Translation gives CASSPGHIWYV.